Following are 3 T cell receptor beta chains from one sample sequenced in a study of shared clonotypes between healthy human individuals. Profiled with immunoSEQ multiplex PCR; TCRdb holds only in-frame clones, not every one. The table includes about 1 million clones, approximately 70% detected once. Input material: memory CD4+ T cells sorted from blood. Subset denoted: CD45RA-negative fraction. Receptors were obtained from a man between 18 and 29 years old in good health.

J is TRBJ2-7 and V is TRBV5-1, with 7 positions matching TRBD1. The ends lost 2 bases at V and 6 bases at J; junction bases unmatched: 14. This CDR3 comprises 16 residues. Germline values: CDR1 SGHRS, CDR2 YFSETQ. Here the CDR3 DNA reads TGCGCCAGCAGCTTTTCCCCGACCGGGACAGAAAGCGAGCAGTACTTC. This translates into CASSFSPTGTESEQYF.

The J gene is TRBJ2-7, the V gene TRBV7-8; D is possibly TRBD1 (5 bases). The CDR3 has 14 residues. Per the germline V gene, CDR1 is SGHVS and CDR2 is FQNEAQ. V gave up 8 bases and J gave up 3 bases, with 17 bases separating them. DNA of the CDR3: TGTGCCAGCGGTCTACTACAGGCCAGCTACGAGCAGTACTTC. Protein product: CASGLLQASYEQYF.

This clone is a singleton in its sample. The chain is built from TRBV4-2 and TRBJ2-2, with D possibly TRBD2 on 6 matching bases. The CDR3 totals 17 residues. V lost 1 base, J lost 2 bases, and 14 bases lay in between. Per germline, CDR1 LGHNA and CDR2 YNFKEQ. Written as DNA, the CDR3 is TGTGCCAGCAGCCAAGTTTTTGGCGGGACCAACACCGGGGAGCTGTTTTTT. Encoded protein: CASSQVFGGTNTGELFF.